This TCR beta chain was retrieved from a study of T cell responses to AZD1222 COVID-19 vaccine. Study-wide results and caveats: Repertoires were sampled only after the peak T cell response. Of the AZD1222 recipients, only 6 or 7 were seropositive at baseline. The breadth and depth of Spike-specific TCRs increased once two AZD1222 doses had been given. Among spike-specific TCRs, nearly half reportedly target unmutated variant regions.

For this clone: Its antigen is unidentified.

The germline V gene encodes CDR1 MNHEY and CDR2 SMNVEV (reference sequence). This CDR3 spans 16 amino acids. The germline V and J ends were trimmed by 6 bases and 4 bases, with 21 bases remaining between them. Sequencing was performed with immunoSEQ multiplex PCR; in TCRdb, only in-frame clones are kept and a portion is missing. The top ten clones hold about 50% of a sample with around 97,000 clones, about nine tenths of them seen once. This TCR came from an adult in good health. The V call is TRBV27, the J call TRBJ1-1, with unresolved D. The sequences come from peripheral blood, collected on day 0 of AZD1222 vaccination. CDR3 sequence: CASRALVPLGRTEAFF. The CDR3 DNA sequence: TGTGCCAGCAGGGCCCTGGTTCCCCTTGGACGCACTGAAGCTTTCTTT.